One and the same sample provided the 32 T cell receptor beta chains below, sequenced in a study of blood T cell repertoires in COVID-19. Sequencing was performed with immunoSEQ multiplex PCR; in TCRdb, only in-frame clones are kept and a portion is missing. The repertoire consists of about 280,000 clones, with about nine tenths occurring once and the leading ten covering around 2.1%. Material for sequencing was peripheral blood. These receptors all come from a man aged 50 to 59 with acute or convalescent COVID-19.

The chain recombines TRBV10-3 with TRBJ1-2; maybe TRBD1 (6 bases). V lost 0 bases to trimming and J lost 8 bases, with 10 bases between them. CDR1 and CDR2 from the germline V gene are ENHRY and SYGVKD. CDR3 length: 13 amino acids. For the CDR3, the DNA is TGTGCCATCAGTGAGTCGGGGGCAGGAGGCTACACCTTC. This gives the protein CAISESGAGGYTF.

V and J are TRBV3-1 (or the pseudogene TRBV3-2) and TRBJ2-7; 10 positions match TRBD1. Trimming at V came to 4 bases and at J to 0 bases, leaving 6 bases not matched to a gene. Per germline, CDR1 LGHDT and CDR2 YNNKEL (reference sequence). The CDR3 has 16 residues. CDR3 DNA: TGTGCCAGCAGCCTTGGCGGGACAGGGGACTCCTACGAGCAGTACTTC. It specifies CASSLGGTGDSYEQYF.

This chain links TRBV2 with TRBJ1-2; TRBD1 matches 7 bases. The V segment lost 5 bases and the J segment 2 bases; nucleotides outside the gene matches: 5. The CDR3 totals 14 residues. Germline V lookup: CDR1 SNHLY, CDR2 FYNNEI. CDR3 sequence: CASSRTGENYGYTF. Written as DNA, the CDR3 is TGTGCCAGCAGTAGGACAGGAGAGAACTATGGCTACACCTTC. The whole variable domain, remainder taken from reference TRBV2 and TRBJ1-2, is EPEVTQTPSHQVTQMGQEVILRCVPISNHLYFYWYRQILGQKVEFLVSFYNNEISEKSEIFDDQFSVERPDGSNFTLKIRSTKLEDSAMYFCASSRTGENYGYTFGSGTRLTVV.

The rearrangement uses TRBV27 and TRBJ2-7; 8 bases fit TRBD2. Germline CDR1 MNHEY, CDR2 SMNVEV (reference sequence). The CDR3 extends over 15 amino acids. Losses at the gene ends were 2 bases for V and 3 bases for J; bases not matched to a gene: 6. In nucleotides, the CDR3 is TGTGCCAGCAGTTTAAAATACGGGGGGGTCTACGAGCAGTACTTC. Encoded protein: CASSLKYGGVYEQYF.

This clone was observed a few times. J is TRBJ2-4 and V is TRBV19, with TRBD1 as a possible D gene (6 bases). V lost 3 bases to trimming and J lost 4 bases, with 10 bases between them. CDR1 is LNHDA, CDR2 SQIVND, per germline (reference sequence). This CDR3 is 14 amino acids long. CDR3 loop: CASSMRDRKNIQYF. DNA of the CDR3: TGTGCCAGTAGTATGAGAGACAGGAAAAACATTCAGTACTTC.

This chain links TRBV3-1 (or the pseudogene TRBV3-2) with TRBJ2-5; 7 positions match TRBD1. Per germline, CDR1 LGHDT and CDR2 YNNKEL (reference sequence). There are 15 residues in the CDR3. Trimming cost V 5 bases and J 1 base; bases outside gene matches: 7. The CDR3 nucleotides read TGTGCCAGCAGCTACAGGGGAAGGGGCCAAGAGACCCAGTACTTC. Translating gives CASSYRGRGQETQYF.

The chain is built from TRBV18 and TRBJ2-1; 10 positions match TRBD1. Germline V gene data show CDR1 as KGHSH and CDR2 as LQKENI. The CDR3 runs to 17 residues. V gave up 4 bases and J gave up 5 bases; unmatched junction bases: 11. The CDR3 sequence: CASSLTGGIGFNNEQFF. In nucleotides, the CDR3 is TGTGCCAGCTCACTGACAGGGGGCATAGGGTTCAACAATGAGCAGTTCTTC.

V usage is TRBV14 and J usage is TRBJ2-7; D call uncertain. CDR1 is SGHDN and CDR2 is FVKESK in the germline V gene. The CDR3 has 13 amino acids. Between the trimmed V and J ends, which lost 3 bases and 5 bases, there was a span of 11 bases. CDR3 DNA sequence: TGTGCCAGCAGCCAGCTAGAGTGGAACGAGCAGTACTTC. Residues: CASSQLEWNEQYF.

The chain combines TRBV5-6 with TRBJ1-4; perhaps TRBD1 as D (6 bases). Trimming stripped 0 bases from V and 3 bases from J, with 15 bases between. Germline values: CDR1 SGHDT, CDR2 YYEEEE. The CDR3 extends over 17 amino acids. The CDR3 here is CASSLVLTGRANEKLFF. The CDR3 DNA reads TGTGCCAGCAGCTTGGTCCTAACAGGGCGGGCTAATGAAAAACTGTTTTTT.

Comment on this clone: This is likely a read error, given that the CDR3 carries no conserved phenylalanine or tryptophan at its end. The DNA is left out, because the CDR3 cannot be placed on it with certainty; the CDR3 is given as TCRdb lists it. The CDR3 region is CASSGTRGGALS. The rearrangement uses TRBV2 and TRBJ2-7; the table's D call, TRBD2, was not checked against the DNA. The CDR3 is 12 residues long, ends included. The germline V gene has CDR1 SNHLY and CDR2 FYNNEI.

This clone was detected only once. The chain has TRBV27 and TRBJ1-2; TRBD1 matches 11 bases. The junction had 9 bases not matched to a gene; V was cut back by 8 bases and J by 7 bases. The CDR3 length is 14 residues. Looked up from germline, CDR1 is MNHEY and CDR2 is SMNVEV (reference sequence). The CDR3 is CASGDRGNVGGYTF. CDR3 coding DNA: TGTGCCAGCGGGGACAGGGGGAATGTGGGTGGCTACACCTTC.

The CDR3 DNA reads TGTGCCAGCAGCGTAGAGTTGGGAGGGGCCGGCTACACCTTC. Its translation is CASSVELGGAGYTF. The gene calls are TRBV9 and TRBJ1-2; D is perhaps TRBD1 (5 bases). Trimming removed 0 bases at V and 8 bases at J, with 14 bases between. Germline V gives CDR1 SGDLS, CDR2 YYNGEE. The CDR3 is 14 residues long.

This clone was counted a single time. The rearrangement joins TRBV30 to TRBJ2-2, with a tentative D call TRBD2 (5 bases). The CDR3 loop spans 12 amino acids. Germline-derived CDR1 and CDR2 are GTSNPN and SVGIG (reference sequence). Trimming shortened V by 3 bases and J by 6 bases, and 8 bases separated the two germline ends. The CDR3 bases are TGTGCCTGGAGCCCCGGGGCCGGGGAGCTGTTTTTT. This gives the protein CAWSPGAGELFF.

This clone was observed once. The chain is built from TRBV3-1 (or the pseudogene TRBV3-2) and TRBJ2-5; 7 bases map to TRBD2. The CDR3 has 15 residues. V lost 1 base, J lost 1 base, and 3 bases stayed unmatched. The germline gives CDR1 LGHDT, CDR2 YNNKEL (reference sequence). The CDR3 loop reads CASSQAGTIQETQYF. The DNA for the CDR3 is TGTGCCAGCAGCCAAGCCGGGACTATCCAAGAGACCCAGTACTTC.

V usage is TRBV6-8 and J usage is TRBJ2-7; D possibly corresponds to TRBD1 (6 bases). Per germline, CDR1 MNHGY and CDR2 SAAAGT. V was trimmed by 1 base and J by 0 bases, leaving 13 bases between them. This CDR3 contains 16 residues. In DNA, the CDR3 is TGTGCCAGCAGTTACTACACAGGGAGAAGCTCCTACGAGCAGTACTTC. Translation: CASSYYTGRSSYEQYF.

The chain links TRBV7-9 to TRBJ2-4, with 11 bases identical to TRBD2. The length of the CDR3 is 14 residues. V was pared by 5 bases and J by 6 bases, with 3 bases of the junction left unmatched. Germline loops: CDR1 SEHNR, CDR2 FQNEAQ (reference sequence). DNA for the CDR3: TGTGCCAGCAGCCCGACTAGCGGGGTAAACATTCAGTACTTC. Encoded protein: CASSPTSGVNIQYF. The whole variable domain, filled in from reference TRBV7-9 and TRBJ2-4, reads DTGVSQNPRHKITKRGQNVTFRCDPISEHNRLYWYRQTLGQGPEFLTYFQNEAQLEKSRLLSDRFSAERPKGSFSTLEIQRTEQGDSAMYLCASSPTSGVNIQYFGAGTRLSVL.

The rearrangement links TRBV5-1 to TRBJ2-1; TRBD1 matches 8 bases. In germline, CDR1 is SGHRS, CDR2 YFSETQ. This CDR3 contains 16 residues. Trimming took 0 bases from V and 4 from J; bases not matched to a gene: 6. The CDR3 DNA is TGCGCCAGCAGCTTGGACATCGGACAGGGATACAATGAGCAGTTCTTC. Translated: CASSLDIGQGYNEQFF.

This sequence joins TRBV6-4 and TRBJ2-2; D is undetermined. The CDR3 is 14 residues long. CDR1 MRHNA and CDR2 SNTAGT come from the germline V gene. Trimming removed 6 bases from V and 6 bases from J, with 14 bases in between. The CDR3 DNA is TGTGCCAGCAGCCCGACTGTAACGGCCGGGGAGCTGTTTTTT. Amino acids: CASSPTVTAGELFF.

The chain combines TRBV29-1 with TRBJ2-5; D possibly corresponds to TRBD1 (6 bases). V was cut by 4 bases and J by 1 base, with 13 bases left in between. Germline V gene data show CDR1 as SQVTM and CDR2 as ANQGSEA. The CDR3 contains 14 residues. CDR3 loop: CSVVGLTGQETQYF. CDR3 DNA: TGCAGCGTTGTCGGACTGACAGGCCAAGAGACCCAGTACTTC.

The chain is built from TRBV27 and TRBJ1-3; no clear D gene. With 5 bases removed from V and 0 bases from J, the gap between germline ends came to 14 bases. Per germline, CDR1 MNHEY and CDR2 SMNVEV (reference sequence). The CDR3 consists of 16 residues. The CDR3: CASSPSVGHSGNTIYF. The CDR3 DNA follows: TGTGCCAGCAGTCCGTCCGTTGGCCACTCTGGAAACACCATATATTTT.

Points on this clone: The identical CDR3 is also encoded by other nucleotide sequences in the sample. The chain employs TRBV5-1 and TRBJ1-3; D is possibly TRBD1 (5 bases). The CDR3 runs 14 residues. Germline CDR1 and CDR2: SGHRS and YFSETQ. V was cut by 1 base and J by 2 bases, with 7 bases left in between. CDR3 sequence (DNA): TGCGCCAGCAGCTTGACAGGTCCTGGAAACACCATATATTTT. Amino acid sequence: CASSLTGPGNTIYF.

This clone showed up just a few times. The rearrangement joins TRBV7-3 to TRBJ2-1; 10 positions match TRBD2. The CDR3 contains 16 residues. Germline assignment: CDR1 SGHTA and CDR2 FQGTGA. V trimming: 3 bases; J trimming: 3 bases; junction bases outside the gene matches: 5. CDR3 DNA sequence: TGTGCCAGCAGCTTCCAAGCGGGAGGGTACTACAATGAGCAGTTCTTC. Its protein product is CASSFQAGGYYNEQFF.

The J gene is TRBJ1-6, the V gene TRBV19; 9 bases agree with TRBD1. Germline loops: CDR1 LNHDA, CDR2 SQIVND (reference sequence). The CDR3 extends over 14 amino acids. Germline trimming cut 6 bases from V and 7 bases from J; bases unmatched to any gene: 4. CDR3 bases: TGTGCCAGTAGGGGGGACAGGGACAATTCACCCCTCCACTTT. This translates into CASRGDRDNSPLHF.

J is TRBJ1-2 and V is TRBV24-1; TRBD1 aligns across 8 bases. The CDR3 runs to 15 residues. Germline V gives CDR1 KGHDR, CDR2 SFDVKD. V was pared by 5 bases and J by 8 bases, with 12 bases of the junction left unmatched. CDR3 in DNA: TGTGCCACCAGTGCCCCCACGGACAGGGCGGGGGGCTACACCTTC. Residues: CATSAPTDRAGGYTF.

The chain has TRBV14 and TRBJ2-4; possibly TRBD1 for D (6 bases). With 4 bases removed from V and 0 bases from J, the gap between germline ends came to 13 bases. In germline, CDR1 is SGHDN, CDR2 FVKESK. There are 16 residues in the CDR3. DNA for the CDR3: TGTGCCAGCAGCCGATTTACAGGGTCAGCCAAAAACATTCAGTACTTC. As protein: CASSRFTGSAKNIQYF.

The genes are TRBV11-2 and TRBJ1-1, with TRBD1 as a possible D gene (5 bases). The CDR3 runs to 15 residues. Germline-derived CDR1 and CDR2 are SGHAT and FQNNGV. Trimming pared 5 bases from V and 3 bases from J, leaving 16 bases between. CDR3 coding DNA: TGTGCCAGCAGCCCTTTGCAGGGCCCTTACACTGAAGCTTTCTTT. It is translated as CASSPLQGPYTEAFF.

The chain uses TRBV12-5 and TRBJ1-5; possibly TRBD1 for D (6 bases). Germline CDR1 is LGHNT and CDR2 is FRNRAP. The CDR3 spans 15 residues. The V gene lost 8 bases and the J gene lost 2 bases, with 16 bases spanning the gap. This CDR3 reads CASSGQGGRNQPQHF. CDR3 in DNA: TGTGCTAGTTCAGGACAAGGGGGTCGCAATCAGCCCCAGCATTTT.

This rearrangement joins TRBV10-1 to TRBJ1-1; the D gene is possibly TRBD1 (6 bases). Trimming took 5 bases from V and 3 from J, leaving 13 bases between them. Germline loops: CDR1 WNHNN, CDR2 SYGVQD (reference sequence). This CDR3 has 14 residues. This CDR3 reads CASSLGATHTEAFF. CDR3 in DNA: TGCGCCAGCAGTTTGGGGGCAACTCACACTGAAGCTTTCTTT.

Comment on this clone: The germline gene is not matched at one end of the junction; a read error may be the cause. The chain links TRBV6-1 to TRBJ1-1; perhaps TRBD1 as D (6 bases). This CDR3 region has 15 residues. CDR1 and CDR2 (germline): MNHNS, SASEGT. CDR3 nucleotide sequence: TGTGCCAGCAGCGAAGCGGGACACTCGAACACTGAAGCTTTCTTT. Its protein is CASSEAGHSNTEAFF.

V usage is TRBV5-1 and J usage is TRBJ2-5; TRBD1 matches at 9 bases. The CDR3 loop spans 14 amino acids. From germline, CDR1 is SGHRS and CDR2 YFSETQ. V lost 4 bases to trimming and J lost 5 bases; unmatched junction nucleotides: 6. The CDR3 here is CASSPGTGWETQYF. The CDR3 region has the DNA TGCGCCAGCAGCCCCGGGACAGGGTGGGAGACCCAGTACTTC. The variable domain in full, completed from reference TRBV5-1 and TRBJ2-5, reads KAGVTQTPRYLIKTRGQQVTLSCSPISGHRSVSWYQQTPGQGLQFLFEYFSETQRNKGNFPGRFSGRQFSNSRSEMNVSTLELGDSALYLCASSPGTGWETQYFGPGTRLLVL.

This chain uses TRBV4-1 with TRBJ1-1, with D possibly matching TRBD1 (5 bases). The CDR3 runs 15 residues. V shed 0 bases and J shed 6 bases, with 14 bases lying between them. Germline V lookup: CDR1 MGHRA, CDR2 YSYEKL. The CDR3 loop reads CASSQEGGGGPEAFF. CDR3 DNA: TGCGCCAGCAGCCAAGAGGGGGGTGGCGGGCCTGAAGCTTTCTTT.

This chain joins TRBV3-1 (or the pseudogene TRBV3-2) and TRBJ1-2, with a weak D call TRBD1 (6 bases). This CDR3 has 13 residues. Germline V gene sequence: CDR1 LGHDT, CDR2 YNNKEL (reference sequence). Deletions cut 3 bases from V and 4 bases from J, with 9 bases between. CDR3: CASSQRTAYGYTF. The CDR3 coding sequence is TGTGCCAGCAGCCAGCGGACAGCCTATGGCTACACCTTC.